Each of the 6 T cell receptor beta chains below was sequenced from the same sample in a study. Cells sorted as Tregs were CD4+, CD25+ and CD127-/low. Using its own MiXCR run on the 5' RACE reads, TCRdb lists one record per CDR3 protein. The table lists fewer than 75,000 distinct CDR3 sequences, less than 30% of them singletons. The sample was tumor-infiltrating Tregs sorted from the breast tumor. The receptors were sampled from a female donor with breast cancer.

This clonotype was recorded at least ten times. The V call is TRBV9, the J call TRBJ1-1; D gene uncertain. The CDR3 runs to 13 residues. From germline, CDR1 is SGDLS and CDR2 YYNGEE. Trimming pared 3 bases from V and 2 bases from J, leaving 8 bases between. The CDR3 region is CASSETLNTEAFF. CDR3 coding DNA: TGTGCCAGCAGCGAGACACTCAACACTGAAGCTTTCTTT.

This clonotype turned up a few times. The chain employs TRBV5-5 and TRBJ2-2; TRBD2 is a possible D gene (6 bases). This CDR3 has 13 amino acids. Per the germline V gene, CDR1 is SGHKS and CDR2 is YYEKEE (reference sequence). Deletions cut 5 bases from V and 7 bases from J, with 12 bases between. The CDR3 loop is CASSRKEGGELFF. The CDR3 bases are TGTGCCAGCAGTCGGAAGGAGGGCGGGGAGCTGTTTTTT.

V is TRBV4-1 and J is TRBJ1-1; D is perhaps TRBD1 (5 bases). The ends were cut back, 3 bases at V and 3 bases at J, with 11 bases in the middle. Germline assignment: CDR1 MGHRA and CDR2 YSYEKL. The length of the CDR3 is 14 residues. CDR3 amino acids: CASSQAGRYTEAFF. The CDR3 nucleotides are TGCGCCAGCAGCCAGGCAGGGAGATACACTGAAGCTTTCTTT.

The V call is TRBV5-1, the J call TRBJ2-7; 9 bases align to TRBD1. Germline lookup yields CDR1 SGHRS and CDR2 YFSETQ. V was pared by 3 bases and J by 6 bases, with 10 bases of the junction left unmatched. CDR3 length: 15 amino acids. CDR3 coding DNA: TGCGCCAGCAGCTGGAACCCGGGACAGGGAATCGAGCAGTACTTC. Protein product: CASSWNPGQGIEQYF.

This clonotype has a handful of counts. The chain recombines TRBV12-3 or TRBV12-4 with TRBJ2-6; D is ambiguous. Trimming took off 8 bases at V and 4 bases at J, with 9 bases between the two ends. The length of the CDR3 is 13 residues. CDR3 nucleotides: TGTGCCAGCCGGAAACCCGGGGCCAACGTCCTGACTTTC. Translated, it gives CASRKPGANVLTF.

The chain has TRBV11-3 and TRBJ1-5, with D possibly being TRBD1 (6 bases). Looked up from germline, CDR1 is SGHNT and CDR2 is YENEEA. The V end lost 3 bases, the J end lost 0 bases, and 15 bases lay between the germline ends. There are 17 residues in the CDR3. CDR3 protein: CASSFSGAGDSNQPQHF. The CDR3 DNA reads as TGTGCCAGCAGCTTTTCAGGGGCTGGGGATAGCAATCAGCCCCAGCATTTT.